This entry lists 29 T cell receptor beta chains sequenced from one sample in a study of technical replicates of blood from a few donors. Clones were sequenced by immunoSEQ multiplex PCR, and TCRdb holds only the in-frame ones, with some missing. This sample has tens of thousands of clones, with roughly 97% found just once. The specimen sequenced was T cells isolated from PBMCs. The receptor set was obtained from a human donor in good health.

The chain has TRBV6-1 and TRBJ1-5; unclear D gene. The germline V and J ends were trimmed by 7 bases and 4 bases, with 11 bases remaining between them. This CDR3 comprises 13 residues. Per the germline V gene, CDR1 is MNHNS and CDR2 is SASEGT. CDR3 protein: CASNGRVNQPQHF. CDR3 DNA: TGTGCCAGCAATGGCCGGGTAAATCAGCCCCAGCATTTT.

The chain is built from TRBV6-5 and TRBJ2-5; 11 bases fit TRBD1. The CDR3 length is 15 residues. Germline V lookup: CDR1 MNHEY, CDR2 SVGAGI. Trimming took 2 bases from V and 5 from J; bases not matched to a gene: 4. The CDR3 sequence is CASSYGTGGWETQYF. In DNA, the CDR3 is TGTGCCAGCAGTTACGGGACAGGGGGGTGGGAGACCCAGTACTTC.

This rearrangement joins TRBV7-3 to TRBJ2-1; TRBD2 matches at 9 bases. This CDR3 has 17 amino acids. Germline loops: CDR1 SGHTA, CDR2 FQGTGA. After removal of 1 base from V and 1 base from J, the junction contained 5 bases not matched to a gene. CDR3 sequence reads: CASSLNSGGGSYNEQFF. The DNA of the CDR3 is TGTGCCAGCAGCTTAAATAGCGGGGGCGGATCCTACAATGAGCAGTTCTTC.

The chain links TRBV4-1 to TRBJ1-2; 8 bases match TRBD1. This CDR3 comprises 16 residues. The J segment lost 8 bases and the V segment lost 0 bases, leaving 11 bases of the junction unmatched. Germline V gene sequence: CDR1 MGHRA, CDR2 YSYEKL. DNA of the CDR3: TGCGCCAGCAGCCAAGATTCAGGGGGCGGATTAAGAGGCTACACCTTC. It yields the protein CASSQDSGGGLRGYTF.

The CDR3 sequence is CASSLGSWTGAPLTQYF. CDR3 DNA sequence: TGTGCCAGCAGCCTCGGGTCGTGGACAGGGGCCCCCTTGACCCAGTACTTC. The chain has TRBV5-6 and TRBJ2-5; 9 bases line up with TRBD1. This CDR3 contains 17 residues. Germline V CDR1 and CDR2: SGHDT, YYEEEE. Trimming removed 4 bases from V and 7 bases from J; junction bases left unmatched: 17.

V usage is TRBV6-5 and J usage is TRBJ1-2; D is undetermined. V shed 4 bases and J shed 2 bases, with 8 bases lying between them. Germline lookup yields CDR1 MNHEY and CDR2 SVGAGI. The length of the CDR3 is 13 residues. In DNA form, the CDR3 reads TGTGCCAGCAGTTTACATACAAACTATGGCTACACCTTC. Protein sequence: CASSLHTNYGYTF.

The rearrangement uses TRBV14 and TRBJ2-2; a weak D match, TRBD1 (6 bases). Germline CDR1 and CDR2: SGHDN and FVKESK. The length of the CDR3 is 16 residues. V lost 4 bases to trimming and J lost 7 bases, with 19 bases between them. The CDR3 DNA reads TGTGCCAGCAGCCCGTACAGGGTTAGGATCGGCGGGGAGCTGTTTTTT. Translation: CASSPYRVRIGGELFF. Full variable domain (remainder filled in from reference TRBV14 and TRBJ2-2): EAGVTQFPSHSVIEKGQTVTLRCDPISGHDNLYWYRRVMGKEIKFLLHFVKESKQDESGMPNNRFLAERTGGTYSTLKVQPAELEDSGVYFCASSPYRVRIGGELFFGEGSRLTVL.

The chain joins TRBV6-6 to TRBJ1-1; D possibly corresponds to TRBD1 (5 bases). The V gene's germline CDR1 is MNHNY and CDR2 SVGAGI (reference sequence). The CDR3 is 14 residues long. Between the trimmed V and J ends, which lost 0 bases and 3 bases, there was a span of 8 bases. Written as DNA, the CDR3 is TGTGCCAGCAGTTACTCGACCAGGGACACTGAAGCTTTCTTT. Its translation: CASSYSTRDTEAFF.

The genes are TRBV4-1 and TRBJ1-5; 8 bases are shared with TRBD1. Germline V gene data show CDR1 as MGHRA and CDR2 as YSYEKL. This CDR3 spans 17 amino acids. The V gene end was trimmed by 4 bases and the J gene end by 2 bases; junction bases not matched to a gene: 10. The CDR3 bases are TGCGCCAGCAGCCCCCGGACAGGGATCAGACGCAATCAGCCCCAGCATTTT. It codes for CASSPRTGIRRNQPQHF.

V usage is TRBV28 and J usage is TRBJ2-5, with D maybe TRBD1 (6 bases). The germline V gene encodes CDR1 MDHEN and CDR2 SYDVKM. Trimming removed 1 base from V and 6 bases from J, with 15 bases in between. The CDR3 covers 15 residues. CDR3 sequence (DNA): TGTGCCAGCAGTTTATCGGGGACATTAATTAAGACCCAGTACTTC. It yields the protein CASSLSGTLIKTQYF.

This clone was seen only once. A junction boundary mismatches the germline segment, possibly from a read error. The chain uses TRBV12-5 and TRBJ1-6; TRBD1 is a possible D gene (5 bases). CDR3 length: 14 amino acids. Germline V gene lookup returns CDR1 LGHNT and CDR2 FRNRAP. CDR3 region: CASRLIGEDSPLHF. The CDR3 region has the DNA TGTGCTAGTCGTTTGATAGGGGAGGATTCACCCCTCCACTTT.

The J gene is TRBJ2-4, the V gene TRBV27, with a weak D call TRBD1 (6 bases). V was shortened by 6 bases and J by 0 bases, with 9 bases between the two germline ends. The CDR3 extends over 14 amino acids. Germline V lookup: CDR1 MNHEY, CDR2 SMNVEV (reference sequence). The CDR3 DNA follows: TGTGCCAGCAGACAGGGAATAGCCAAAAACATTCAGTACTTC. It specifies CASRQGIAKNIQYF.

V usage is TRBV7-9 and J usage is TRBJ2-7; TRBD2 agrees at 10 bases. Germline CDR1 reads SEHNR; CDR2 reads FQNEAQ (reference sequence). V shed 3 bases, J shed 2 bases, and the junction held 10 bases outside the gene matches. The CDR3 is 17 amino acids. The CDR3 is CASSLFSWSGRAYEQYF. The CDR3 DNA reads TGTGCCAGCAGCTTGTTCTCCTGGAGCGGGAGGGCCTACGAGCAGTACTTC.

The V call is TRBV13, the J call TRBJ2-3; the match to TRBD2 covers 15 bases. V was clipped by 5 bases and J by 6 bases; unmatched bases: 6. The length of the CDR3 is 16 residues. Germline CDR1 reads PRHDT; CDR2 reads FYEKMQ (reference sequence). Here the CDR3 DNA reads TGTGCCAGCAGCCGACTAGGACTAGCGGGAGGGGATACGCAGTATTTT. It is translated as CASSRLGLAGGDTQYF. Full variable domain (missing parts from reference TRBV13 and TRBJ2-3): AAGVIQSPRHLIKEKRETATLKCYPIPRHDTVYWYQQGPGQDPQFLISFYEKMQSDKGSIPDRFSAQQFSDYHSELNMSSLELGDSALYFCASSRLGLAGGDTQYFGPGTRLTVL.

This chain uses TRBV7-9 with TRBJ1-5, with D perhaps matching TRBD1 (6 bases). CDR1 is SEHNR and CDR2 is FQNEAQ in the germline V gene (reference sequence). There are 14 residues in the CDR3. V was pared by 5 bases and J by 3 bases, with 11 bases between. Here the CDR3 DNA reads TGTGCCAGCAGCCACCGGGACACCAATCAGCCCCAGCATTTT. It codes for CASSHRDTNQPQHF.

The genes are TRBV5-1 and TRBJ1-5; D is ambiguous. Germline loops: CDR1 SGHRS, CDR2 YFSETQ. The CDR3 runs 14 residues. The V end lost 5 bases, the J end lost 3 bases, and 12 bases lay between the germline ends. Here the CDR3 DNA reads TGCGCCAGCAGACCCCGCGGTTCCAATCAGCCCCAGCATTTT. As protein: CASRPRGSNQPQHF.

V and J are TRBV5-4 and TRBJ1-2; 9 bases are shared with TRBD1. Germline values: CDR1 SGHNT, CDR2 YYREEE (reference sequence). J was trimmed by 5 bases and V by 3 bases; bases with no gene match: 8. This CDR3 spans 15 amino acids. The CDR3 nucleotides read TGTGCCAGCAGCTCGAGAGATGGGACAGGGTATGGCTACACCTTC. Translated, it gives CASSSRDGTGYGYTF.

The chain has TRBV7-9 and TRBJ2-2; D is undetermined. Trimming took 6 bases from V and 2 from J, leaving 10 bases between them. The CDR3 length is 14 residues. Germline V gene sequence: CDR1 SEHNR, CDR2 FQNEAQ (reference sequence). DNA for the CDR3: TGTGCCAGCAGGTCTAGTTTTAACACCGGGGAGCTGTTTTTT. Amino acids: CASRSSFNTGELFF.

This rearrangement joins TRBV5-4 to TRBJ2-5; 10 nucleotides line up with TRBD2. The CDR3 covers 15 residues. Trimming cost V 4 bases and J 5 bases; bases outside gene matches: 8. Looked up from germline, CDR1 is SGHNT and CDR2 is YYREEE (reference sequence). CDR3 nucleotide sequence: TGTGCCAGCAGCCCCAGGACTAGCGGCCTGGAGACCCAGTACTTC. Translation: CASSPRTSGLETQYF.

This clone was seen once. The V and J genes are TRBV5-8 and TRBJ2-7; D perhaps matches TRBD1 (6 bases). The CDR3 runs to 17 residues. Germline-derived CDR1 and CDR2 are SGHTS and YDEGEE. The ends were cut back, 2 bases at V and 5 bases at J, with 23 bases in the middle. The CDR3 sequence is CASSFFQADRIFNEQYF. In DNA form, the CDR3 reads TGTGCCAGCAGCTTCTTTCAGGCTGACAGGATCTTCAACGAGCAGTACTTC. Combining the CDR3 with reference TRBV5-8 and TRBJ2-7 gives the whole variable domain EAGVTQSPTHLIKTRGQQATLRCSPISGHTSVYWYQQALGLGLQFLLWYDEGEERNRGNFPPRFSGRQFPNYSSELNVNALELEDSALYLCASSFFQADRIFNEQYFGPGTRLTVT.

Here the CDR3 DNA reads TGTGCCAGCAGTGACAGCCTTATACACTATGGCTACACCTTC. This codes for CASSDSLIHYGYTF. V and J are TRBV9 and TRBJ1-2; weak D call: TRBD1 (5 bases). V was clipped by 5 bases and J by 3 bases, with 14 bases between them. The CDR3 consists of 14 residues. Germline values: CDR1 SGDLS, CDR2 YYNGEE.

This sequence joins TRBV4-1 and TRBJ1-1, with D perhaps matching TRBD1 (6 bases). Germline V gives CDR1 MGHRA, CDR2 YSYEKL. Trimming removed 1 base from V and 4 bases from J, with 16 bases in between. This CDR3 is built from 16 residues. This chain's CDR3 is CASSQGNRVAGTEAFF. The CDR3 nucleotides read TGCGCCAGCAGCCAAGGCAACAGGGTCGCGGGCACTGAAGCTTTCTTT.

This chain uses TRBV5-1 with TRBJ2-7; TRBD1 is a possible D gene (6 bases). Per the germline V gene, CDR1 is SGHRS and CDR2 is YFSETQ. The CDR3 is made up of 15 amino acids. With 0 bases removed from V and 9 bases from J, the gap between germline ends came to 19 bases. This chain's CDR3 is CASSLGADSRMGQYF. In DNA, the CDR3 is TGCGCCAGCAGCTTGGGAGCGGACAGTAGGATGGGGCAGTACTTC.

This chain links TRBV5-4 with TRBJ2-5, with 8 bases lining up with TRBD1. The CDR3 loop spans 15 amino acids. J gave up 0 bases and V 4 bases, and 5 bases lay outside the gene matches. Germline CDR1 reads SGHNT; CDR2 reads YYREEE (reference sequence). The CDR3 loop reads CASSLRTGYQETQYF. The DNA of the CDR3 is TGTGCCAGCAGCCTCCGGACAGGGTACCAAGAGACCCAGTACTTC.

The chain uses TRBV11-2 and TRBJ2-2, with 11 bases identical to TRBD2. The V gene's germline CDR1 is SGHAT and CDR2 FQNNGV. J gave up 7 bases and V 5 bases, and 15 bases lay outside the gene matches. The CDR3 consists of 18 residues. In nucleotides, the CDR3 is TGTGCCAGCAGCCCGACCAGACTAGCGGGGCCGATGGTCGGGGAGCTGTTTTTT. Amino acid sequence: CASSPTRLAGPMVGELFF.

V usage is TRBV27 and J usage is TRBJ2-7, with 7 bases identical to TRBD1. Germline assignment: CDR1 MNHEY and CDR2 SMNVEV (reference sequence). This CDR3 has 13 residues. J was trimmed by 3 bases and V by 5 bases; bases with no gene match: 4. CDR3 protein: CASSPRQGYEQYF. CDR3 in DNA: TGTGCCAGCAGTCCCCGACAGGGCTACGAGCAGTACTTC.

The chain uses TRBV6-5 and TRBJ1-1; no reliable D call. Germline V gene data show CDR1 as MNHEY and CDR2 as SVGAGI. This CDR3 has 11 residues. V dropped 4 bases and J dropped 7 bases, with 7 bases sitting between them. This CDR3 reads CASSSPVEAFF. The CDR3 region has the DNA TGTGCCAGCAGTTCCCCAGTTGAAGCTTTCTTT.

The chain couples TRBV18 to TRBJ2-3, with 9 bases that match TRBD1. CDR3 size: 18 residues. J gave up 4 bases and V 4 bases, and 15 bases lay outside the gene matches. CDR1 and CDR2 from the germline V gene are KGHSH and LQKENI. CDR3 residues: CASSRYIAGQGTADTQYF. The CDR3 bases are TGTGCCAGCTCACGCTACATAGCCGGACAGGGGACAGCAGATACGCAGTATTTT.

The DNA of the CDR3 is TGCGCCAGCAGCCAAGCTGTGGCTAGCACAGATACGCAGTATTTT. This gives the protein CASSQAVASTDTQYF. This chain joins TRBV4-1 and TRBJ2-3, with D uncertain. Trimming stripped 1 base from V and 0 bases from J, with 8 bases between. The CDR3 extends over 15 amino acids. Germline CDR1 and CDR2: MGHRA and YSYEKL.